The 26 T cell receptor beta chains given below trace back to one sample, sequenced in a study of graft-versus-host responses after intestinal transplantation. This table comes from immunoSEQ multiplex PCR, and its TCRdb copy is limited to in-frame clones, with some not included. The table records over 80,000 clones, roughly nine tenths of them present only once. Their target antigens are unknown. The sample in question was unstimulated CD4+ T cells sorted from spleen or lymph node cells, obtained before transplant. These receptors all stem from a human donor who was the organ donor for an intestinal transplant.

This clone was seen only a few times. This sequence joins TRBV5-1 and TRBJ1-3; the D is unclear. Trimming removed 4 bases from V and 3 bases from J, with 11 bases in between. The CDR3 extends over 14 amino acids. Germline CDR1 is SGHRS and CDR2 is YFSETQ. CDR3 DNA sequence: TGCGCCAGCAGCCCCCTTACGGGTGGAAACACCATATATTTT. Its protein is CASSPLTGGNTIYF.

The chain's CDR3 is CASSTGLPNKVTDTQYF. The CDR3 nucleotides read TGCGCCAGCAGCACGGGACTCCCCAACAAAGTCACAGATACGCAGTATTTT. This chain connects TRBV5-1 to TRBJ2-3, with D possibly matching TRBD2 (6 bases). The CDR3 covers 17 residues. Germline values: CDR1 SGHRS, CDR2 YFSETQ. V was clipped by 4 bases and J by 2 bases, with 20 bases between them.

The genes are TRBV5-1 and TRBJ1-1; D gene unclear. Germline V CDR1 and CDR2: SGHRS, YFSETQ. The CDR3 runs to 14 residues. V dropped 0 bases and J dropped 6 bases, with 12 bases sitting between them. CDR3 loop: CASSLAAGYAEAFF. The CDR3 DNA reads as TGCGCCAGCAGCTTGGCCGCGGGGTACGCTGAAGCTTTCTTT.

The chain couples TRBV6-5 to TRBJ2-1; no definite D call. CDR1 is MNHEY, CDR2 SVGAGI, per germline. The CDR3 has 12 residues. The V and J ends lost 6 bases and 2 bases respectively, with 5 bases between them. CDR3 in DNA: TGTGCCAGCAGAGACACCTACAATGAGCAGTTCTTC. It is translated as CASRDTYNEQFF.

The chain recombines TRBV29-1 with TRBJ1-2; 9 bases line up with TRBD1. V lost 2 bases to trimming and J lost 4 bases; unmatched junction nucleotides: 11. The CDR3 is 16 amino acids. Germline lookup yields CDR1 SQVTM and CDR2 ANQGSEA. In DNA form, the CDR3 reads TGCAGCGTTGAACCAATAAGAGCGGACAGGGGCTATGGCTACACCTTC. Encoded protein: CSVEPIRADRGYGYTF.

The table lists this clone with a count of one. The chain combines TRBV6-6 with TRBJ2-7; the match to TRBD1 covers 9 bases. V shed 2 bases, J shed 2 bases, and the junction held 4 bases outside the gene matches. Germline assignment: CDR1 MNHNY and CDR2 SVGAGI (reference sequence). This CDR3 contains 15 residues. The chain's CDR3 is CASSYPGQGAYEQYF. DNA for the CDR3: TGTGCCAGCAGTTACCCGGGACAGGGAGCCTACGAGCAGTACTTC.

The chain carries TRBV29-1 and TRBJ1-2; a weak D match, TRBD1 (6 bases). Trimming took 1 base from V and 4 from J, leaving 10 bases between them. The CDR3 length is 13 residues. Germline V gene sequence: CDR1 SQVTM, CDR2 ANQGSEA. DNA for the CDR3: TGCAGCGTTGAAGCGTTAGGGGGCTATGGCTACACCTTC. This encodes CSVEALGGYGYTF.

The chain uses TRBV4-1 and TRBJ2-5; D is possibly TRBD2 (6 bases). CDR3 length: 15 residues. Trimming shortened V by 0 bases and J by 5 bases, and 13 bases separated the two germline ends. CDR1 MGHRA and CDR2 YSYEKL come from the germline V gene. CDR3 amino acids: CASSQERSEGETQYF. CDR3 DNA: TGCGCCAGCAGCCAAGAAAGGTCGGAGGGGGAGACCCAGTACTTC.

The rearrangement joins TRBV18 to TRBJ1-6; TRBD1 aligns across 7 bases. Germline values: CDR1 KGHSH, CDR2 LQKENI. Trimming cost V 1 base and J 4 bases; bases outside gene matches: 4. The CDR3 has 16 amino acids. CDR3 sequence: CASSPQGAGYNSPLHF. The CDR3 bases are TGTGCCAGCTCACCACAGGGGGCTGGGTATAATTCACCCCTCCACTTT.

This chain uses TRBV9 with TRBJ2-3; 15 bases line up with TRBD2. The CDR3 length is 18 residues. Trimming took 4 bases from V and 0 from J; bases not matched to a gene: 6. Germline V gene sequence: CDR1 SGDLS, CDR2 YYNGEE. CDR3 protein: CASSPGTSGGLSTDTQYF. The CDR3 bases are TGTGCCAGCAGCCCCGGGACTAGCGGGGGGCTAAGCACAGATACGCAGTATTTT.

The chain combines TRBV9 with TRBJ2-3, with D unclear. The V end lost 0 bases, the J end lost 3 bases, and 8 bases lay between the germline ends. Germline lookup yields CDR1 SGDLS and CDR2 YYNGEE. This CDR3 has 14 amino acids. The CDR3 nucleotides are TGTGCCAGCAGCGTAGCGCCACTAACAGATACGCAGTATTTT. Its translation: CASSVAPLTDTQYF.

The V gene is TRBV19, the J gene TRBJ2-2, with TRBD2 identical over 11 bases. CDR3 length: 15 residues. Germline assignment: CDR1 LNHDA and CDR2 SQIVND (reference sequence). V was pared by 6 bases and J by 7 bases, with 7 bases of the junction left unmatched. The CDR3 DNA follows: TGTGCCAGTAGGAGCCAAACTAGCGGGGGCGGGGAGCTGTTTTTT. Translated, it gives CASRSQTSGGGELFF.

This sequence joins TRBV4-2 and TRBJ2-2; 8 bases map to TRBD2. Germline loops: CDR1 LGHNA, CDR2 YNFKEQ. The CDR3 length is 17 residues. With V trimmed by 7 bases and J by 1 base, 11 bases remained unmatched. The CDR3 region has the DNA TGTGCCAGCACCAAGGGGCGGGGGGTCCGGAACACCGGGGAGCTGTTTTTT. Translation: CASTKGRGVRNTGELFF.

CDR3 DNA: TGTGCCAGCGCGCCCGGGGGGACCGGGGAGCTGTTTTTT. Protein: CASAPGGTGELFF. The J gene is TRBJ2-2, the V gene TRBV27, with 7 bases fitting TRBD2. J was trimmed by 5 bases and V by 8 bases; bases with no gene match: 5. Germline V gene data show CDR1 as MNHEY and CDR2 as SMNVEV (reference sequence). CDR3 length: 13 residues.

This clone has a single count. The CDR3 nucleotides are TGTGCCAGCAGCTTTGTTTCTATCCCAGGAAATGAGCAGTTCTTC. Translating gives CASSFVSIPGNEQFF. The chain links TRBV11-1 to TRBJ2-1; D not resolved. V lost 3 bases and J 7 bases, leaving 16 bases between the germline ends. The germline gives CDR1 SGHAT, CDR2 FQDESV (reference sequence). The CDR3 is 15 residues long.

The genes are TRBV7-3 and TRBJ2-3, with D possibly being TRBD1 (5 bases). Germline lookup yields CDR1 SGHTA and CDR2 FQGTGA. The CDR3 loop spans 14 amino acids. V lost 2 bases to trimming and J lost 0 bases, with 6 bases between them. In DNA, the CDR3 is TGTGCCAGCAGCTTAGGGGCTAGCACAGATACGCAGTATTTT. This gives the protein CASSLGASTDTQYF.

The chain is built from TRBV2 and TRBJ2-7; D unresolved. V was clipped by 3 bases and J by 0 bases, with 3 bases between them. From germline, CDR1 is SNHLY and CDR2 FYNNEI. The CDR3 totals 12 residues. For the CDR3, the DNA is TGTGCCAGCAGTGACAGCTCCTACGAGCAGTACTTC. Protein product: CASSDSSYEQYF.

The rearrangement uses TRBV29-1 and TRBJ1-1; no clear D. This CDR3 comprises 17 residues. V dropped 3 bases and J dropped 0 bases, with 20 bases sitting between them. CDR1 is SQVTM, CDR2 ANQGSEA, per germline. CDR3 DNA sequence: TGCAGCGTTGATCTCTCTTACCGGCGGGGAATGAACACTGAAGCTTTCTTT. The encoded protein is CSVDLSYRRGMNTEAFF. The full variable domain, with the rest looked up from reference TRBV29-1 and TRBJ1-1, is SAVISQKPSRDICQRGTSLTIQCQVDSQVTMMFWYRQQPGQSLTLIATANQGSEATYESGFVIDKFPISRPNLTFSTLTVSNMSPEDSSIYLCSVDLSYRRGMNTEAFFGQGTRLTVV.

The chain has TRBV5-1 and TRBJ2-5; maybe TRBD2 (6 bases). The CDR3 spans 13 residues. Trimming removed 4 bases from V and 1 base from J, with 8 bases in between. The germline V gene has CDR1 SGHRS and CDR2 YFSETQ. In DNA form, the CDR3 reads TGCGCCAGCAGCCCCGGGAGCCAAGAGACCCAGTACTTC. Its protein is CASSPGSQETQYF.

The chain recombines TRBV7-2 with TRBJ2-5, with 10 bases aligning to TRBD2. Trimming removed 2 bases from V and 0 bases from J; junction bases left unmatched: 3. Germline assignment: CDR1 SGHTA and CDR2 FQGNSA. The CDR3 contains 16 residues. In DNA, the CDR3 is TGTGCCAGCAGCTTAAGAGCGGGGGGGGACCAAGAGACCCAGTACTTC. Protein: CASSLRAGGDQETQYF.

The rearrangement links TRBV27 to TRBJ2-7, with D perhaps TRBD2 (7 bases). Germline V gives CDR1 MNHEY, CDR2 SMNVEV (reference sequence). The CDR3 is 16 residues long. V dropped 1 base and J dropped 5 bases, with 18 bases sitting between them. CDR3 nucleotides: TGTGCCAGCAGTTTATTGGGAAGGGGGAGGGGCGACGAGCAGTACTTC. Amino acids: CASSLLGRGRGDEQYF.

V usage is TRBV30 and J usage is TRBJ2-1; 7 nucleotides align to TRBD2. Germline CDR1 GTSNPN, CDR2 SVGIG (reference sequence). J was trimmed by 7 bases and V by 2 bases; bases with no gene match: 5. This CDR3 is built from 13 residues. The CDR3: CAWSPGGRNEQFF. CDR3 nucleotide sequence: TGTGCCTGGAGTCCGGGGGGTCGGAATGAGCAGTTCTTC.

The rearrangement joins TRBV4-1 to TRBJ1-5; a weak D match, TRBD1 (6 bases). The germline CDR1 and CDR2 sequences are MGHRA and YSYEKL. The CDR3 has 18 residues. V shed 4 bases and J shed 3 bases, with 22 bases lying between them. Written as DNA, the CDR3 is TGCGCCAGCAGCCCACGACAGGTCGCGTCGGGGTTCAATCAGCCCCAGCATTTT. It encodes CASSPRQVASGFNQPQHF.

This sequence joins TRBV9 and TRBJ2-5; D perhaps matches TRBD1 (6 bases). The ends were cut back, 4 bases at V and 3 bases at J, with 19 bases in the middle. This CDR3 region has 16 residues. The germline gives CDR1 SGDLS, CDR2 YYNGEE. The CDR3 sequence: CASSSRSRGLEETQYF. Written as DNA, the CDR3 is TGTGCCAGCAGCTCAAGAAGCAGGGGTTTAGAAGAGACCCAGTACTTC.

CDR3 in DNA: TGTGCCAGCAGCCGGGACTCACGGGAGCAGTACTTC. Protein sequence: CASSRDSREQYF. The chain recombines TRBV7-2 with TRBJ2-7; the D gene is possibly TRBD2 (6 bases). The germline V gene encodes CDR1 SGHTA and CDR2 FQGNSA. V shed 5 bases and J shed 7 bases, with 12 bases lying between them. The CDR3 length is 12 residues.

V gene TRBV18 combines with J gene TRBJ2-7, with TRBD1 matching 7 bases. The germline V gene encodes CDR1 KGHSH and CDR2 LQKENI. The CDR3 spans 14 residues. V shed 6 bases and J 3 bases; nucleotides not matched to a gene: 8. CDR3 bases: TGTGCCAGCTCTCCGACAGGGAACAACTACGAGCAGTACTTC. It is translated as CASSPTGNNYEQYF.